The T cell receptor (beta chain) under discussion was sequenced for a study of kidney transplant recipient with SARS-CoV-2 infection. There are 17 residues in the CDR3. Trimming removed 5 bases from V and 4 bases from J, with 23 bases in between. Germline assignment: CDR1 SGHAT and CDR2 FQDESV (reference sequence). Many counts were recorded for this clonotype. TCRdb re-called the reads with MiXCR, one entry per CDR3 protein. The sample comprises 200,000 to 300,000 distinct CDR3 sequences, roughly 26% of which are singletons, and around 7.8% rests with the top ten. The V gene is TRBV11-1, the J gene TRBJ1-2; no clear D gene. Sample: a blood sample, taken at baseline and on roughly day 110 from a kidney transplant recipient. The sequence was collected from a male patient aged 30 to 39 who had COVID-19 and was a kidney transplant recipient. The T cells may come from the graft donor. In DNA, the CDR3 is TGTGCCAGCAGCCCATGCAATAAGGCTGGAAAGACCTATGGCTACACCTTC. It translates to CASSPCNKAGKTYGYTF. Full variable domain (missing parts from reference TRBV11-1 and TRBJ1-2): EAEVAQSPRYKITEKSQAVAFWCDPISGHATLYWYRQILGQGPELLVQFQDESVVDDSQLPKDRFSAERLKGVDSTLKIQPAELGDSAMYLCASSPCNKAGKTYGYTFGSGTRLTVV.